This T cell receptor beta chain was retrieved from a study of T cell repertoires in cytomegalovirus infection. Across the whole study: The authors used CMV epitopes that were HLA-C-restricted (recently identified) and HLA-B-restricted (well studied). CMV infection and matching HLA type were both indicated by public TCR beta signatures. General observations from the study: The ex vivo response showed dominance by HLA-C-restricted CMV-specific TCR beta clonotypes.

A single record per CDR3 protein comes from TCRdb applying MiXCR to the reads. This sample carries a few hundred thousand distinct CDR3 sequences, about 40% of them seen once, and the ten largest clones take 48%. V lost 4 bases to trimming and J lost 8 bases, with 24 bases between them. The germline gives CDR1 SEHNR, CDR2 FQNEAQ (reference sequence). This CDR3 has 17 amino acids. Worth noting for this clonotype: Its matching antigen is unknown.

V and J are TRBV7-9 and TRBJ2-1; D may be TRBD2 (5 bases). This TCR came from a human donor in good health (CMV status not recorded). Some clones in this sample may be carry-over from other donors' samples. Sequences were derived from cultured PBMCs, sampled from culture after CMV antigen stimulation. CDR3 in DNA: TGTGCCAGCAGCTCCGTGAAAGGGTACGACCCGAGGGATGAGCAGTTCTTC. This gives the protein CASSSVKGYDPRDEQFF.